The entry that follows covers one T cell receptor (beta chain) sequence. Its cognate antigen is unknown. The data stem from a study of PD-1 blockade in classical Hodgkin lymphoma. Across the whole study: Nivolumab was administered to patients intravenously at 3 mg/kg every 2 weeks.

Sequencing used immunoSEQ multiplex PCR; TCRdb keeps in-frame clones, though not all of them. There are roughly 62,000 clones in the sample; 70% to 90% occur only once, and about 12% lies in the top ten. After autologous stem cell transplantation all patients relapsed, and prior brentuximab vedotin exposure differed between cohorts. Responses achieved at best were complete response, partial response or progressive disease. General observations from the study: Newly diagnosed patients reportedly trailed healthy donors in baseline TCR diversity.

Trimming pared 0 bases from V and 6 bases from J, leaving 6 bases between. Germline loops: CDR1 SGHNT, CDR2 YYREEE (reference sequence). The CDR3 has 13 residues. The TCR sequence derives from a human donor with classical Hodgkin lymphoma. The source material was peripheral blood mononuclear cells (PBMCs), sampled at baseline. The chain carries TRBV5-4 and TRBJ2-2; no firm D call. The CDR3 is CASSLVGAGELFF. The CDR3 coding sequence is TGTGCCAGCAGCTTGGTGGGTGCCGGGGAGCTGTTTTTT.